This T cell receptor beta chain was retrieved from a study of beta chain features in type 1 diabetes. This clone turned up a few times. Reverse transcribing all isolated RNA meant expressed TCRB transcripts were sequenced. Sequencing was performed with immunoSEQ multiplex PCR; in TCRdb, only in-frame clones are kept and a portion is missing. The data contain hundreds of thousands of clones, about 16% of them singletons. Markers CD45RO/CCR7/CD25/CD127/CD95/CD27 served to sort CD4+ naive, central memory, regulatory and stem cell-like memory cells. Sequenced sample: naive CD4+ T cells from blood. The clonotype comes from a man aged 18 to 30 in good health.

The CDR3 DNA follows: TGTGCCAGCAGCTTACTATCTCAAGGAGCCGGGGAGCTGTTTTTT. Amino acids: CASSLLSQGAGELFF. The rearrangement links TRBV7-2 to TRBJ2-2; the D is unclear. The V and J ends lost 2 bases and 6 bases respectively, with 13 bases between them. Germline V gene data show CDR1 as SGHTA and CDR2 as FQGNSA. The CDR3 runs to 15 residues.